Each of the 12 T cell receptor beta chains below was sequenced from the same sample in a study of T cell repertoires in cytomegalovirus infection. Via MiXCR, TCRdb re-called the reads, giving one row per CDR3 protein. The sample records over 450,000 distinct CDR3 sequences, around 11% being singletons. Material for sequencing was PBMCs. Receptor source: a human donor in good health (CMV status not recorded). Some clones in this sample may be carry-over from other donors' samples.

This clonotype showed up many times. The rearrangement uses TRBV7-2 and TRBJ2-1; maybe TRBD2 (5 bases). Germline lookup yields CDR1 SGHTA and CDR2 FQGNSA. This CDR3 region has 14 residues. V lost 5 bases to trimming and J lost 10 bases, with 18 bases between them. The CDR3 region has the DNA TGTGCCAGCAGCCTAGAGAGAGCGGCTGGGGAGCAGTTCTTC. This encodes CASSLERAAGEQFF.

In its sample, this clonotype was seen many times. The chain is built from TRBV11-2 and TRBJ2-3; D remains ambiguous. The CDR3 sequence is 12 residues long. V shed 1 base and J shed 8 bases, with 7 bases lying between them. The germline V gene has CDR1 SGHAT and CDR2 FQNNGV. This CDR3 is CASSLGTPTQYF. CDR3 DNA: TGTGCCAGCAGCTTAGGGACGCCTACGCAGTATTTT.

This clonotype was picked up many times. This sequence joins TRBV7-9 and TRBJ2-5; tentative D call: TRBD2 (6 bases). Trimming pared 3 bases from V and 5 bases from J, leaving 10 bases between. The germline V gene has CDR1 SEHNR and CDR2 FQNEAQ (reference sequence). This CDR3 spans 13 amino acids. CDR3 region: CASSLASEETQYF. As DNA, the CDR3 is TGTGCCAGCAGCTTGGCTAGCGAGGAGACCCAGTACTTC.

This clonotype was recorded at least ten times. Germline is not matched at one junction end, which may reflect a read error. The J gene is TRBJ2-5, the V gene TRBV7-9; the match to TRBD2 covers 10 bases. The germline V gene has CDR1 SEHNR and CDR2 FQNEAQ (reference sequence). The CDR3 length is 13 residues. CDR3: CASSVAGGKTQYF. CDR3 DNA sequence: TGTGCCAGCAGCGTAGCGGGAGGAAAGACCCAGTACTTC. Combining the CDR3 with reference TRBV7-9 and TRBJ2-5 gives the whole variable domain DTGVSQNPRHKITKRGQNVTFRCDPISEHNRLYWYRQTLGQGPEFLTYFQNEAQLEKSRLLSDRFSAERPKGSFSTLEIQRTEQGDSAMYLCASSVAGGKTQYFGPGTRLLVL.

The chain is built from TRBV20-1 and TRBJ1-5; 8 positions match TRBD1. The V and J ends lost 4 bases and 7 bases, in that order; junction bases with no gene match: 12. From germline, CDR1 is DFQATT and CDR2 SNEGSKA (reference sequence). The CDR3 has 15 amino acids. The CDR3, as DNA: TGCAGTGCTACAACTCCGACAGGGGTGTACCAGCCCCAGCATTTT. Translated, it gives CSATTPTGVYQPQHF.

This clonotype was counted ten times or more. J is TRBJ2-5 and V is TRBV5-6, with 7 bases identical to TRBD1. Germline-derived CDR1 and CDR2 are SGHDT and YYEEEE. Germline trimming cut 1 base from V and 5 bases from J; bases unmatched to any gene: 5. The CDR3 consists of 14 residues. The CDR3 spells CASSLKGAGETQYF. Written as DNA, the CDR3 is TGTGCCAGCAGCTTGAAGGGGGCAGGTGAGACCCAGTACTTC.

This clonotype was detected ten times or more. The V call is TRBV12-3 or TRBV12-4, the J call TRBJ2-2; D is possibly TRBD2 (6 bases). This CDR3 is built from 14 residues. V was pared by 3 bases and J by 4 bases, with 9 bases between. The CDR3 is CASSLDYITGELFF. CDR3 DNA: TGTGCCAGCAGTTTGGACTACATCACCGGGGAGCTGTTTTTT.

In this sample, this clonotype turned up many times. The chain uses TRBV7-8 and TRBJ2-3; TRBD2 aligns across 8 bases. Germline CDR1 SGHVS, CDR2 FQNEAQ. Losses at the gene ends were 3 bases for V and 0 bases for J; bases not matched to a gene: 2. This CDR3 contains 15 residues. The DNA of the CDR3 is TGTGCCAGCAGCTTCATAGCGGGAAGCACAGATACGCAGTATTTT. Translation: CASSFIAGSTDTQYF.

The gene calls are TRBV27 and TRBJ1-5, with D hard to call. The CDR3 extends over 13 amino acids. The germline V gene has CDR1 MNHEY and CDR2 SMNVEV (reference sequence). V was cut by 0 bases and J by 2 bases, with 2 bases left in between. This CDR3 reads CASSLSCNQPQHF. For the CDR3, the DNA is TGTGCCAGCAGTTTATCGTGCAATCAGCCCCAGCATTTT.

This clonotype was recorded many times. The chain employs TRBV11-1 and TRBJ1-1; D gene unclear. Germline values: CDR1 SGHAT, CDR2 FQDESV (reference sequence). V was clipped by 0 bases and J by 5 bases, with 10 bases between them. The CDR3 has 14 residues. The CDR3 reads CASSLARRETEAFF. The CDR3 nucleotides read TGTGCCAGCAGCTTAGCTCGACGGGAGACTGAAGCTTTCTTT.

This clonotype was found many times. This rearrangement joins TRBV24-1 to TRBJ2-1, with 8 bases matching TRBD2. V shed 3 bases and J 3 bases; nucleotides not matched to a gene: 6. The CDR3 spans 16 residues. Germline V gene sequence: CDR1 KGHDR, CDR2 SFDVKD. CDR3 sequence reads: CATSDTLAESYNEQFF. For the CDR3, the DNA is TGTGCCACCAGTGATACACTAGCGGAGAGCTACAATGAGCAGTTCTTC.

This clonotype was recorded many times. The chain uses TRBV28 and TRBJ1-2; D ambiguous. This CDR3 has 14 amino acids. V lost 6 bases and J lost 2, with 13 bases in between. From germline, CDR1 is MDHEN and CDR2 SYDVKM. CDR3 DNA: TGTGCCAGCAGCATCCTCGGGAGGAACTATGGCTACACCTTC. Its protein is CASSILGRNYGYTF.